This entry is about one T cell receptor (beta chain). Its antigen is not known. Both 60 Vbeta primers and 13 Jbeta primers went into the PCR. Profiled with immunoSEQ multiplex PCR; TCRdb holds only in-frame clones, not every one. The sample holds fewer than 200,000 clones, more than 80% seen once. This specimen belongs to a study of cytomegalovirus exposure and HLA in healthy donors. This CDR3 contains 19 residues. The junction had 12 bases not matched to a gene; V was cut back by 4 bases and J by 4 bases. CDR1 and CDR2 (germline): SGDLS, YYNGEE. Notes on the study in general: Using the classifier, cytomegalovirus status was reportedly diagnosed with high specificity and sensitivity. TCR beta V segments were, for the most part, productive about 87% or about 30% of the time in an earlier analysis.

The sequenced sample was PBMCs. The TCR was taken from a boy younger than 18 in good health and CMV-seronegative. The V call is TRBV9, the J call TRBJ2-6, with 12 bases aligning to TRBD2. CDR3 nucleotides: TGTGCCAGCAGCTCCCGACTAGCGGGAGAGTTGTCGGGGGCCAACGTCCTGACTTTC. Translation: CASSSRLAGELSGANVLTF.